The rows below give T cell receptor beta chains drawn from one sample of a study of blood T cell repertoires in COVID-19. Repertoires were generated with immunoSEQ multiplex PCR, while TCRdb's copy carries only in-frame clones and drops some. This table holds about 100,000 clones, roughly 86% found once. Sequencing was done on a sample of peripheral blood. The receptors originated from a woman aged 55-70 years in a cohort sampled during active or convalescent COVID-19. CDR3s include the opening cysteine and the closing phenylalanine or tryptophan. Fields, in order: J gene, clone size, D gene, V gene, CDR3 DNA, CDR3 protein. D genes are given only for firm matches. Only some rows state a clone size, as once, few, many or a class for expanded clones.

TRBJ2-2,NA,TRBD1,TRBV15,TGTGCCACGACAGGGGACACCGGGGAGCTGTTTTTT,CATTGDTGELFF
TRBJ2-7,NA,TRBD2,TRBV2,TGTGCCAGCAGTGAAGCGCTAGCGGGAGGCTACGAGCAGTACTTC,CASSEALAGGYEQYF
TRBJ1-2,NA,NA,TRBV6-6,TGTGCCAGCAGTCCTGGTAGGGGAAACTATGGCTACACCTTC,CASSPGRGNYGYTF
TRBJ2-1,NA,NA,TRBV3-1/TRBV3-2,TGTGCCAGCAGCCAAGGGCAGGGTTTCAATGAGCAGTTCTTC,CASSQGQGFNEQFF
TRBJ1-1,once,NA,TRBV3-1/TRBV3-2,TGTGCCAGCAGCCTCGGGGTGGAGAGTACTGAAGCTTTCTTT,CASSLGVESTEAFF
TRBJ1-1,NA,NA,TRBV5-1,TGCGCCAGCAGCTTGGTGGCCCAGGGGACTGAAGCTTTCTTT,CASSLVAQGTEAFF
TRBJ1-1,NA,NA,TRBV29-1,TGCAGCGTTGGGACAGAGGAGCTAGAAGCTTTCTTT,CSVGTEELEAFF
TRBJ2-5,few,NA,TRBV4-1,TGCGCCAGCAGCCAACCGGACAGCCAAGAGACCCAGTACTTC,CASSQPDSQETQYF
TRBJ1-2,NA,TRBD1,TRBV28,TGTGCCAGCAGTGCATCCTGGACAGGGGGCTACACCTTC,CASSASWTGGYTF
TRBJ1-6,NA,NA,TRBV3-1/TRBV3-2,TGTGCCAGCGGCTTTCGGGGTACCAATTCACCCCTCCACTTT,CASGFRGTNSPLHF
TRBJ2-3,few,TRBD1,TRBV18,TGTGCCAGCTCACTGGGACAGGGGGTGAGCACAGATACGCAGTATTTT,CASSLGQGVSTDTQYF
TRBJ2-3,once,TRBD2,TRBV19,TGTGCCAGTAGTACCCGGACTAGCTTTTACACAGATACGCAGTATTTT,CASSTRTSFYTDTQYF
TRBJ1-2,NA,TRBD1,TRBV9,TGTGCCAGCAGCGCGACAGGGGCTCCTAACTATGGCTACACCTTC,CASSATGAPNYGYTF
TRBJ1-2,NA,NA,TRBV5-4,TGTGCCAGCAGCTTGGTGGAGGGTGGGGGCTACACCTTC,CASSLVEGGGYTF
TRBJ2-2,NA,NA,TRBV5-1,TGCGCCAGCAGCTCCGGACAGAGCACCGGGGAGCTGTTTTTT,CASSSGQSTGELFF
TRBJ1-6,NA,NA,TRBV12-5,TGTGCTAGTGGTTTGGTCTCACAGCTTTATTCACCCCTCCACTTT,CASGLVSQLYSPLHF
TRBJ2-1,NA,TRBD2,TRBV9,TGTGCCAGCAGTCCCGGGGGGGCTCTCTCCTACAATGAGCAGTTCTTC,CASSPGGALSYNEQFF
TRBJ2-7,NA,TRBD1,TRBV16,TGTGCCAGCAGCCAATCGGAGACAGGGGTCTACGAGCAGTACTTC,CASSQSETGVYEQYF
TRBJ1-5,NA,NA,TRBV10-3,TGTGCCATAGCAGCGGACAATCAGCCCCAGCATTTT,CAIAADNQPQHF
TRBJ1-1,NA,TRBD1,TRBV5-1,TGCGCCAGCAGCAAGACAGGGGAGACTGAAGCTTTCTTT,CASSKTGETEAFF
TRBJ1-5,NA,NA,TRBV9,TGTGCCAGCAGCGAAACGGGGAGTTATCAGCCCCAGCATTTT,CASSETGSYQPQHF
TRBJ1-6,once,NA,TRBV24-1,TGTGCCACCCCTCCCCGGGATAATTCACCCCTCCACTTT,CATPPRDNSPLHF
TRBJ1-3,NA,TRBD1,TRBV5-8,TGTGCCAGCAGCTCCCGCATAGGACAGGGAGGTGGAAACACCATATATTTT,CASSSRIGQGGGNTIYF
TRBJ1-3,NA,NA,TRBV9,TGTGCCAGCAGCCGTGCGGGATATGCTCGGGGGGAGACCATATATTTT,CASSRAGYARGETIYF
TRBJ2-7,NA,TRBD1,TRBV29-1,TGCAGCTGGAGGGACAGGGGGACCTACGAGCAGTACTTC,CSWRDRGTYEQYF
TRBJ1-1,NA,TRBD1,TRBV6-5,TGTGCCAGCATGGACAGGAGGAACACTGAAGCTTTCTTT,CASMDRRNTEAFF
TRBJ2-7,NA,NA,TRBV6-5,TGTGCCAGCAGTCAGGGGCAGTCCTACGAGCAGTACTTC,CASSQGQSYEQYF
TRBJ1-1,NA,NA,TRBV6-5,TGTGCCTGCACCAGGGGTGAGAACACTGAAGCTTTCTTT,CACTRGENTEAFF
TRBJ1-1,NA,NA,TRBV6-5,TGTGCCAGCAGTTACGGGCAGGGCGTCACTGAAGCTTTCTTT,CASSYGQGVTEAFF
TRBJ1-6,once,TRBD1,TRBV9,TGTGCCAGCAGCCCGCGACAGGGGGTCTATAATTCACCCCTCCACTTT,CASSPRQGVYNSPLHF
TRBJ1-2,NA,NA,TRBV7-9,TGTGCCAGCAGCTTAGGGGCCTTGGAAGGCTACACCTTC,CASSLGALEGYTF
TRBJ2-5,once,TRBD2,TRBV6-1,TGTGCCAGCAGTGAACTGGCGGGGGGAGAGACCCAGTACTTC,CASSELAGGETQYF
TRBJ1-2,NA,NA,TRBV18,TGTGCCAGCTCACCGAACCACAGCTCTGGTGGCTACACCTTC,CASSPNHSSGGYTF
TRBJ1-5,NA,NA,TRBV4-1,TGCGCCAGCAGCCAATTGCAGGGCAATCAGCCCCAGCATTTT,CASSQLQGNQPQHF
TRBJ1-6,NA,TRBD1,TRBV3-1/TRBV3-2,TGTGCCAGCAGCCAAGGACAGGGGGTAGTCTCACCCCTCCACTTT,CASSQGQGVVSPLHF
TRBJ1-5,NA,TRBD1,TRBV4-2,TGTGCCAGCAGCCAGGGGACAGGGAATCAGCCCCAGCATTTT,CASSQGTGNQPQHF
TRBJ1-1,NA,NA,TRBV11-3,TGTGCCAGCAGTCGAACGGCGGGCAGTACTGAAGCTTTCTTT,CASSRTAGSTEAFF
TRBJ1-3,NA,NA,TRBV27,TGTGCCAGCAGTTCGAGGACAGTATCTTCTGGAAACACCATATATTTT,CASSSRTVSSGNTIYF
TRBJ1-4,NA,NA,TRBV1,TGCACCAGCAGCCAGGACCCGGGACAGGGGGCTAAGGGAGCTAATGAAAAACTGTTTTTT,CTSSQDPGQGAKGANEKLFF